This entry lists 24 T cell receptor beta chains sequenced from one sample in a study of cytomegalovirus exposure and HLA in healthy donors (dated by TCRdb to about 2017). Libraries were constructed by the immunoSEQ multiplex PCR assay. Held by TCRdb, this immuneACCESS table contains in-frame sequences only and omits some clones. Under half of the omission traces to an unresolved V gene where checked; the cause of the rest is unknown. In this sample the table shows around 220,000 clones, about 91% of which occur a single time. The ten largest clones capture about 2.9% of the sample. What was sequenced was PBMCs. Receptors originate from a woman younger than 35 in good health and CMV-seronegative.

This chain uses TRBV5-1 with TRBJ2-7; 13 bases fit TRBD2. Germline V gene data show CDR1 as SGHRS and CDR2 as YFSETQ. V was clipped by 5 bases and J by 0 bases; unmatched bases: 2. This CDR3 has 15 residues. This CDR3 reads CASSWTSGSSYEQYF. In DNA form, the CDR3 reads TGCGCCAGCAGTTGGACTAGCGGGAGCTCCTACGAGCAGTACTTC. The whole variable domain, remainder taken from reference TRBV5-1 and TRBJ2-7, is KAGVTQTPRYLIKTRGQQVTLSCSPISGHRSVSWYQQTPGQGLQFLFEYFSETQRNKGNFPGRFSGRQFSNSRSEMNVSTLELGDSALYLCASSWTSGSSYEQYFGPGTRLTVT.

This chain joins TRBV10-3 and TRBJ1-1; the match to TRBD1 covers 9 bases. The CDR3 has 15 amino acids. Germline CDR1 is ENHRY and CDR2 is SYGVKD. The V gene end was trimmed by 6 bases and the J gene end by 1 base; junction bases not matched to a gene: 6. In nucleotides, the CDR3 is TGTGCCATCAGCCGGACAGGGGAGTCGAACACTGAAGCTTTCTTT. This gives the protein CAISRTGESNTEAFF.

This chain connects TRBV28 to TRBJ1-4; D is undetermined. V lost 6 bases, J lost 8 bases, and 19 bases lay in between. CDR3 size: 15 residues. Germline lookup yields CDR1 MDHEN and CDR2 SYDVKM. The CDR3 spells CASSQNLRVVEKLFF. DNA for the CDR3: TGTGCCAGCAGCCAGAATCTGAGGGTAGTAGAAAAACTGTTTTTT.

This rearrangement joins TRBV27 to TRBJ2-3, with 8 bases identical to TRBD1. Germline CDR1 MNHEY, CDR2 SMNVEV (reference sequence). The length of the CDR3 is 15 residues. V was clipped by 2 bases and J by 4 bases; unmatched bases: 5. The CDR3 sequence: CASSLRRQGSDTQYF. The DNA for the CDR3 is TGTGCCAGCAGTTTAAGGAGACAGGGGTCAGATACGCAGTATTTT.

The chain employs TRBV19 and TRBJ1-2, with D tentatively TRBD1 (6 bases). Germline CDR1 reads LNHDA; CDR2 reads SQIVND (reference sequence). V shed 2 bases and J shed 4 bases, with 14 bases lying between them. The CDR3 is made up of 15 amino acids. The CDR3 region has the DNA TGTGCCAGTAGTATAACGCAGGGGCTTGTCTATGGCTACACCTTC. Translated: CASSITQGLVYGYTF.

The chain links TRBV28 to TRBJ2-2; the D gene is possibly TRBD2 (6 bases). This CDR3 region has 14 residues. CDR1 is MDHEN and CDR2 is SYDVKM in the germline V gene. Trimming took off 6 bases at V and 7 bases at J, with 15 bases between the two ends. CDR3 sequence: CASRARETVGELFF. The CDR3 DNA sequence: TGTGCCAGCAGAGCCCGGGAGACGGTCGGGGAGCTGTTTTTT. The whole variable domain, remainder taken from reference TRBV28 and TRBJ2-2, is DVKVTQSSRYLVKRTGEKVFLECVQDMDHENMFWYRQDPGLGLRLIYFSYDVKMKEKGDIPEGYSVSREKKERFSLILESASTNQTSMYLCASRARETVGELFFGEGSRLTVL.

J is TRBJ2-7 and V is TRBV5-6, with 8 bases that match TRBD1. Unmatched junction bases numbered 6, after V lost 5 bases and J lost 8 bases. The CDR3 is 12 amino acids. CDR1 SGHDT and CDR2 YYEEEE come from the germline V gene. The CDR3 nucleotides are TGTGCCAGCAGGTCGGCCAGGGGGCAGCAGTACTTC. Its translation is CASRSARGQQYF.

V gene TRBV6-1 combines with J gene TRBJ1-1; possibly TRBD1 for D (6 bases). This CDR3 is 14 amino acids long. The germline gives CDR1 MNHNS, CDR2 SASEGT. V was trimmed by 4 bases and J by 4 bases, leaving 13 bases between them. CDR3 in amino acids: CASSAFRTATEAFF. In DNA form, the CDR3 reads TGTGCCAGCAGTGCTTTTCGGACAGCCACTGAAGCTTTCTTT.

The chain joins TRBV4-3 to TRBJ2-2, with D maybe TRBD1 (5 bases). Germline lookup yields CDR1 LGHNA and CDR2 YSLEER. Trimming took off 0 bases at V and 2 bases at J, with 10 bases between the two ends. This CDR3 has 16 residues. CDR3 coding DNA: TGCGCCAGCAGCCAAGATATACAGGTTAACACCGGGGAGCTGTTTTTT. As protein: CASSQDIQVNTGELFF.

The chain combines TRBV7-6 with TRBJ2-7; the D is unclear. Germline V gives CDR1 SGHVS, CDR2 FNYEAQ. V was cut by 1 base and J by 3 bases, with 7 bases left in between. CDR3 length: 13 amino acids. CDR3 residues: CASSLEPVYEQYF. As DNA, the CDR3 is TGTGCCAGCAGCTTAGAGCCGGTCTACGAGCAGTACTTC. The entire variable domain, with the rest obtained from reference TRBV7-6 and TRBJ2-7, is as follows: GAGVSQSPRYKVTKRGQDVALRCDPISGHVSLYWYRQALGQGPEFLTYFNYEAQQDKSGLPNDRFSAERPEGSISTLTIQRTEQRDSAMYRCASSLEPVYEQYFGPGTRLTVT.

The CDR3 DNA follows: TGTGCCAGCAGTGAGATGGTCGGCGGTAATCAGCCCCAGCATTTT. This gives the protein CASSEMVGGNQPQHF. This chain connects TRBV6-1 to TRBJ1-5; D gene ambiguous. CDR1 MNHNS and CDR2 SASEGT come from the germline V gene. Trimming took 3 bases from V and 4 from J, leaving 13 bases between them. The CDR3 consists of 15 residues.

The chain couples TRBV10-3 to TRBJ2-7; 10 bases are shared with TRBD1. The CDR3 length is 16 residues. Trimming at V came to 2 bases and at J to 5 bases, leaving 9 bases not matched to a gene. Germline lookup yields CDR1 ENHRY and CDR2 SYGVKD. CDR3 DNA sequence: TGTGCCATCAGTGAGCCGCGACAGGGGGCGGTTAACGAGCAGTACTTC. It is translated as CAISEPRQGAVNEQYF.

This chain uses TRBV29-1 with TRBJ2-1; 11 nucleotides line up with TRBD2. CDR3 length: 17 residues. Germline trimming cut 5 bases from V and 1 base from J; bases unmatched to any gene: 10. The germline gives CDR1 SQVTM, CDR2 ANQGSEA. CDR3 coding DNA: TGCAGCGTTCATGCTAGCGGGGGGTTAAGGTCCTACAATGAGCAGTTCTTC. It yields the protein CSVHASGGLRSYNEQFF.

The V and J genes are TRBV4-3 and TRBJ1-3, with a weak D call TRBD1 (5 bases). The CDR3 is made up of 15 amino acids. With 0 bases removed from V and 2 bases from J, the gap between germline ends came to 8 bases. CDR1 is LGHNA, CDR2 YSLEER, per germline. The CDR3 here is CASSQEGGAGNTIYF. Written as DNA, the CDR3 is TGCGCCAGCAGCCAAGAGGGAGGGGCTGGAAACACCATATATTTT.

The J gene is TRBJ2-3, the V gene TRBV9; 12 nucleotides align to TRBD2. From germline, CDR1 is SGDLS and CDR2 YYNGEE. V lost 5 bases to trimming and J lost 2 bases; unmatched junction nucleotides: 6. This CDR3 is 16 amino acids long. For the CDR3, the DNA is TGTGCCAGCAGTCATACTAGCGGGAGGTTCACAGATACGCAGTATTTT. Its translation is CASSHTSGRFTDTQYF.

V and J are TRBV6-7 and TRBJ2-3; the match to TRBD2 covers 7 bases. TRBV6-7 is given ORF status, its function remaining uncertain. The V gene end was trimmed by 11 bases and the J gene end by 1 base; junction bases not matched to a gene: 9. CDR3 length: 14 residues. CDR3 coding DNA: TGTGCCGCCCCGGGGGGACCTGGCACAGATACGCAGTATTTT. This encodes CAAPGGPGTDTQYF.

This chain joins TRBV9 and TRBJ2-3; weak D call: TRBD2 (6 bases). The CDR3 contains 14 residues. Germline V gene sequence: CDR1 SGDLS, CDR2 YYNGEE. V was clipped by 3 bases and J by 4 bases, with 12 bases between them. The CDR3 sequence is CASSGTTRPDTQYF. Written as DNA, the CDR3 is TGTGCCAGCAGCGGAACGACTAGACCAGATACGCAGTATTTT.

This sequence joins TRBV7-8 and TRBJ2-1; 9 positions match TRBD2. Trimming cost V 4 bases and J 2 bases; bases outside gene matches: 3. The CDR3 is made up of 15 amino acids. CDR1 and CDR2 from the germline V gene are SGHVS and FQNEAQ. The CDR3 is CASSSLAGTYNEQFF. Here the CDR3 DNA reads TGTGCCAGCAGCTCCCTAGCGGGGACCTACAATGAGCAGTTCTTC.

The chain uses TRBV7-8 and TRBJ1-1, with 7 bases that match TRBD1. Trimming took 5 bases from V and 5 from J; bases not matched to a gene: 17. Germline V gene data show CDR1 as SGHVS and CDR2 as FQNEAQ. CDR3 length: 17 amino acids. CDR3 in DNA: TGTGCCAGCAGCAAATACCGGGACAGAGGGTTGGGGACTGAAGCTTTCTTT. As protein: CASSKYRDRGLGTEAFF.

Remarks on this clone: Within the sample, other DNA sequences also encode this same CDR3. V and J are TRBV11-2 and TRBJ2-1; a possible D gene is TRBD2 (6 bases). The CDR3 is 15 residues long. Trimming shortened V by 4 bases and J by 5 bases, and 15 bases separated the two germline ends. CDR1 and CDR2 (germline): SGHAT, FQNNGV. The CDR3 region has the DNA TGTGCCAGCAGCTCCGCCGGAGGGCCCCACAATGAGCAGTTCTTC. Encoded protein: CASSSAGGPHNEQFF. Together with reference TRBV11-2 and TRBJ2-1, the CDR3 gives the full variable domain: EAGVAQSPRYKIIEKRQSVAFWCNPISGHATLYWYQQILGQGPKLLIQFQNNGVVDDSQLPKDRFSAERLKGVDSTLKIQPAKLEDSAVYLCASSSAGGPHNEQFFGPGTRLTVL.

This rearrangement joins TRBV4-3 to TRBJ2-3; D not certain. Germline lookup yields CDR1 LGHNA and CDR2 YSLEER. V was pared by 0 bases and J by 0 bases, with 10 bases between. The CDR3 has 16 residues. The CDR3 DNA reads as TGCGCCAGCAGCCAAGACGGCAGGCCGAGCACAGATACGCAGTATTTT. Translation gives CASSQDGRPSTDTQYF.

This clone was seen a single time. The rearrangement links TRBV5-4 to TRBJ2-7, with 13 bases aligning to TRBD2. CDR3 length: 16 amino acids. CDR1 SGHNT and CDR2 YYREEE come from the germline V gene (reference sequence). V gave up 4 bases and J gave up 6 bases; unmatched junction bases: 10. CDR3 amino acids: CASSPSWTSGSAEQYF. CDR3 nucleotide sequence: TGTGCCAGCAGCCCCTCTTGGACTAGCGGGAGTGCCGAGCAGTACTTC. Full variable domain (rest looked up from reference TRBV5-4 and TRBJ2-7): ETGVTQSPTHLIKTRGQQVTLRCSSQSGHNTVSWYQQALGQGPQFIFQYYREEENGRGNFPPRFSGLQFPNYSSELNVNALELDDSALYLCASSPSWTSGSAEQYFGPGTRLTVT.

The CDR3 region has the DNA TGCGCCAGCACCCCATACAGGGTCCGAAATTCCTACGAGCAGTACTTC. Translated, it gives CASTPYRVRNSYEQYF. The chain recombines TRBV5-1 with TRBJ2-7; D is possibly TRBD1 (6 bases). V shed 6 bases and J shed 1 base, with 20 bases lying between them. CDR3 length equals 16 residues. CDR1 and CDR2 from the germline V gene are SGHRS and YFSETQ.

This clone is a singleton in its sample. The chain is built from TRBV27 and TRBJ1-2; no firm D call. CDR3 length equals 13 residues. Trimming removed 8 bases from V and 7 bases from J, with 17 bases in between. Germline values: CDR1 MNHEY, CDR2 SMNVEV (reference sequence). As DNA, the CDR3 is TGTGCCAGCGGCCTTCCGAAAGCGGGTGGCTACACCTTC. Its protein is CASGLPKAGGYTF.